This TCR beta chain is drawn from a study of blood T cell repertoires in COVID-19. Generated by immunoSEQ multiplex PCR, the TCRdb table keeps only in-frame clones and is missing some. The sample contains approximately 70,000 clones, 85% to 90% of which appear only once. There are 13 residues in the CDR3. Trimming took 4 bases from V and 5 from J; bases not matched to a gene: 4. From germline, CDR1 is SGHRS and CDR2 YFSETQ. Sequencing input: peripheral blood. The clonotype originates from a human donor in a cohort sampled during active COVID-19. The chain recombines TRBV5-1 with TRBJ1-2; 8 nucleotides agree with TRBD1. CDR3 region: CASSQDRGYGYTF. CDR3 coding DNA: TGCGCCAGCAGCCAAGACAGGGGATATGGCTACACCTTC.